The 18 T cell receptor beta chains given below trace back to one sample, sequenced in a study of shared clonotypes between healthy human individuals. The table came from immunoSEQ multiplex PCR; TCRdb's copy has only in-frame clones and leaves some out. The table shows millions of clones, with about 92% occurring only once. Sequencing was carried out using naive CD4+ T cells sorted from blood. Documented subset: CD45RA+ positively selected. The receptors stem from a man aged 18 to 30 in good health.

The chain joins TRBV5-5 to TRBJ1-4, with D possibly TRBD1 on 5 matching bases. The CDR3 has 15 residues. Germline CDR1 SGHKS, CDR2 YYEKEE (reference sequence). Trimming took 4 bases from V and 8 from J, leaving 18 bases between them. The CDR3 DNA follows: TGTGCCAGCAGCCTGGCAGTGGGACCAGACGAAAAACTGTTTTTT. The encoded protein is CASSLAVGPDEKLFF.

The chain links TRBV13 to TRBJ2-7; unclear D gene. CDR3 length: 15 amino acids. Per the germline V gene, CDR1 is PRHDT and CDR2 is FYEKMQ (reference sequence). The germline V and J ends were trimmed by 0 bases and 5 bases, with 14 bases remaining between them. The CDR3 loop reads CASSLGRAESHEQYF. CDR3 nucleotides: TGTGCCAGCAGCTTAGGCCGGGCCGAGTCACACGAGCAGTACTTC.

This clone appeared a single time. The rearrangement uses TRBV6-4 and TRBJ2-2; possibly TRBD1 or TRBD2 for D (5 bases each). The CDR3 has 14 amino acids. The V gene lost 7 bases and the J gene lost 2 bases, with 11 bases spanning the gap. In germline, CDR1 is MRHNA, CDR2 SNTAGT. The CDR3 DNA follows: TGTGCCAGCAAACTGGGGACCAACACCGGGGAGCTGTTTTTT. Protein: CASKLGTNTGELFF.

This chain links TRBV7-9 with TRBJ2-7; 8 bases line up with TRBD1. The trim removed 4 bases at V and 6 bases at J, leaving 5 bases unmatched. The CDR3 is 13 amino acids. Germline values: CDR1 SEHNR, CDR2 FQNEAQ (reference sequence). CDR3 amino acids: CASSSTGVSEQYF. Written as DNA, the CDR3 is TGTGCCAGCAGCTCGACAGGGGTCAGCGAGCAGTACTTC.

The J gene is TRBJ1-4, the V gene TRBV18, with D maybe TRBD1 (6 bases). Germline loops: CDR1 KGHSH, CDR2 LQKENI. This CDR3 is built from 14 residues. The V and J ends lost 6 bases and 7 bases respectively, with 15 bases between them. CDR3 loop: CASSPGVRGEKLFF. CDR3 sequence (DNA): TGTGCCAGCTCCCCCGGAGTCAGGGGTGAAAAACTGTTTTTT.

The chain is built from TRBV27 and TRBJ1-5; the D is unclear. V was trimmed by 5 bases and J by 0 bases, leaving 17 bases between them. CDR1 and CDR2 from the germline V gene are MNHEY and SMNVEV (reference sequence). This CDR3 contains 17 residues. This CDR3 is CASSIHFGSPSNQPQHF. The CDR3 DNA reads as TGTGCCAGCAGTATCCATTTTGGGAGCCCTAGCAATCAGCCCCAGCATTTT.

J is TRBJ2-3 and V is TRBV28; TRBD2 matches at 9 bases. Germline loops: CDR1 MDHEN, CDR2 SYDVKM. There are 15 residues in the CDR3. V lost 5 bases, J lost 7 bases, and 10 bases stayed unmatched. CDR3 DNA sequence: TGTGCCAGCAGTGCCGGGGGGACTAGCTTATATACGCAGTATTTT. Protein product: CASSAGGTSLYTQYF.

CDR3 residues: CASSVWTSGTDTQYF. The CDR3, as DNA: TGTGCCAGCAGCGTGTGGACTAGCGGCACAGATACGCAGTATTTT. The V and J genes are TRBV9 and TRBJ2-3; TRBD2 matches at 9 bases. Germline V gene lookup returns CDR1 SGDLS and CDR2 YYNGEE. The trim removed 2 bases at V and 1 base at J, leaving 2 bases unmatched. The CDR3 has 15 amino acids.

The chain carries TRBV5-1 and TRBJ1-4, with D possibly being TRBD1 (6 bases). CDR1 is SGHRS, CDR2 YFSETQ, per germline. The CDR3 is 13 residues long. V lost 2 bases and J 8 bases, leaving 10 bases between the germline ends. In DNA, the CDR3 is TGCGCCAGCAGCTTCTTAGACAGGGAAAAACTGTTTTTT. Residues: CASSFLDREKLFF.

The gene calls are TRBV5-4 and TRBJ2-7, with 8 bases lining up with TRBD2. The V gene end was trimmed by 1 base and the J gene end by 4 bases; junction bases not matched to a gene: 7. The CDR3 is made up of 15 amino acids. CDR1 is SGHNT, CDR2 YYREEE, per germline (reference sequence). As DNA, the CDR3 is TGTGCCAGCAGCTTGCCCACGGGAGGGATTTACGAGCAGTACTTC. It translates to CASSLPTGGIYEQYF.

The chain uses TRBV10-2 and TRBJ2-3, with 10 bases aligning to TRBD1. CDR3 length: 14 amino acids. Per germline, CDR1 WSHSY and CDR2 SAAADI. The ends lost 8 bases at V and 4 bases at J; junction bases unmatched: 6. CDR3 bases: TGCGCCAGCGGTTGGACAGGGGGGGCAGATACGCAGTATTTT. Translated, it gives CASGWTGGADTQYF.

The sample holds one count of this clone. The CDR3 here is CASRPQGGVIQYF. In DNA form, the CDR3 reads TGTGCCAGCAGACCCCAGGGGGGAGTCATTCAGTACTTC. The rearrangement joins TRBV28 to TRBJ2-4; D perhaps matches TRBD1 (7 bases). This CDR3 is 13 amino acids long. Germline-derived CDR1 and CDR2 are MDHEN and SYDVKM. With 6 bases removed from V and 9 bases from J, the gap between germline ends came to 15 bases.

The genes are TRBV9 and TRBJ2-1; TRBD2 matches 9 bases. Germline V gene lookup returns CDR1 SGDLS and CDR2 YYNGEE. This CDR3 is 14 amino acids long. V dropped 0 bases and J dropped 8; count of bases not matched to a gene: 3. The CDR3 loop is CASSVDGTSYEQFF. DNA of the CDR3: TGTGCCAGCAGCGTAGATGGGACTAGCTATGAGCAGTTCTTC. The entire variable domain, with the rest obtained from reference TRBV9 and TRBJ2-1, is as follows: DSGVTQTPKHLITATGQRVTLRCSPRSGDLSVYWYQQSLDQGLQFLIQYYNGEERAKGNILERFSAQQFPDLHSELNLSSLELGDSALYFCASSVDGTSYEQFFGPGTRLTVL.

This sequence joins TRBV28 and TRBJ1-2; D is unresolved. V lost 2 bases to trimming and J lost 6 bases, with 13 bases between them. CDR1 MDHEN and CDR2 SYDVKM come from the germline V gene. The CDR3 has 14 amino acids. CDR3 region: CASSLSLRVDGYTF. The CDR3 DNA reads TGTGCCAGCAGTTTAAGTTTAAGGGTCGATGGCTACACCTTC.

Of note for this clone: The sample contains more than one DNA sequence encoding this CDR3. V gene TRBV5-4 combines with J gene TRBJ2-7; TRBD2 matches at 10 bases. J gave up 3 bases and V 0 bases, and 3 bases lay outside the gene matches. In germline, CDR1 is SGHNT, CDR2 YYREEE (reference sequence). The CDR3 covers 15 residues. DNA for the CDR3: TGTGCCAGCAGCTTGGGTACTAGCGGGAACTACGAGCAGTACTTC. This sequence encodes CASSLGTSGNYEQYF.

The chain recombines TRBV4-2 with TRBJ2-3, with D possibly matching TRBD2 (6 bases). Looked up from germline, CDR1 is LGHNA and CDR2 is YNFKEQ. This CDR3 region has 16 residues. V lost 4 bases, J lost 0 bases, and 14 bases lay in between. The CDR3 sequence: CASSPRASVSTDTQYF. The CDR3 coding sequence is TGTGCCAGCAGCCCGCGGGCTAGCGTTAGCACAGATACGCAGTATTTT.

Concerning this clone itself: Within the sample, other DNA sequences also encode this same CDR3. The rearrangement links TRBV6-6 to TRBJ1-1, with D hard to call. Trimming stripped 7 bases from V and 4 bases from J, with 10 bases between. The germline CDR1 and CDR2 sequences are MNHNY and SVGAGI (reference sequence). The length of the CDR3 is 12 residues. The CDR3 region is CASTTRGTEAFF. Written as DNA, the CDR3 is TGTGCCAGCACCACCCGGGGCACTGAAGCTTTCTTT.

This sequence joins TRBV19 and TRBJ2-3; 12 nucleotides match TRBD2. This CDR3 has 19 amino acids. The germline V gene has CDR1 LNHDA and CDR2 SQIVND (reference sequence). The V and J ends lost 5 bases and 0 bases, in that order; junction bases with no gene match: 12. The CDR3 region is CASSFRLAGVVLSTDTQYF. For the CDR3, the DNA is TGTGCCAGTAGTTTCAGACTAGCGGGGGTGGTACTTAGCACAGATACGCAGTATTTT. Complete variable domain (other parts from reference TRBV19 and TRBJ2-3): DGGITQSPKYLFRKEGQNVTLSCEQNLNHDAMYWYRQDPGQGLRLIYYSQIVNDFQKGDIAEGYSVSREKKESFPLTVTSAQKNPTAFYLCASSFRLAGVVLSTDTQYFGPGTRLTVL.